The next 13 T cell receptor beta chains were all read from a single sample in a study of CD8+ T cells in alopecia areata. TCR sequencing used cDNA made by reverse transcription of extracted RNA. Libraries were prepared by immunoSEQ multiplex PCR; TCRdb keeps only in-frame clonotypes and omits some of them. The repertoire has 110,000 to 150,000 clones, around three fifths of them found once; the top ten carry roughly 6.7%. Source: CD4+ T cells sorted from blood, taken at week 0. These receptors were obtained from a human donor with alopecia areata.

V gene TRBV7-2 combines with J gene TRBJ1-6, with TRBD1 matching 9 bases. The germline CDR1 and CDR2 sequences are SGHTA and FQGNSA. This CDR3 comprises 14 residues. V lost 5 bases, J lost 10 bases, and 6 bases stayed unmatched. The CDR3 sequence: CASSPGTGMSPLHF. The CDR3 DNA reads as TGTGCCAGCAGCCCCGGGACAGGGATGTCACCCCTCCACTTT.

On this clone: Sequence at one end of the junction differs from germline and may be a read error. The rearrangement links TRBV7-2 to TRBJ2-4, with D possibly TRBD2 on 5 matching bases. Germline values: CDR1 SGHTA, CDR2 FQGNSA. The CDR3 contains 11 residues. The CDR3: CASRLASIQYF. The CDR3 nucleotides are TGTGCCAGCAGGTTAGCGTCCATTCAGTACTTC.

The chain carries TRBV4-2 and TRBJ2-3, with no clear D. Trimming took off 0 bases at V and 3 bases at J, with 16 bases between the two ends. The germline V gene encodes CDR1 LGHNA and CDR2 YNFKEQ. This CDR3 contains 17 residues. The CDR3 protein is CASSQEGLWGETDTQYF. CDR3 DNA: TGTGCCAGCAGCCAAGAAGGGTTGTGGGGTGAGACAGATACGCAGTATTTT.

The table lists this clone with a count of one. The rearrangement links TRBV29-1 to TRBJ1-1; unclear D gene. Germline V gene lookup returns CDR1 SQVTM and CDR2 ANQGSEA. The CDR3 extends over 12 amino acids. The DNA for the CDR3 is TGCAGTCACGCGAGCGGTAACACTGAAGCTTTCTTT. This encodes CSHASGNTEAFF.

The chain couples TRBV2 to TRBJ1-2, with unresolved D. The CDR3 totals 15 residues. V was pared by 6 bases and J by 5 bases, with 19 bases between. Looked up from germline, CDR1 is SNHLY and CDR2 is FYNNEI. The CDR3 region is CASSASRLPRYGYTF. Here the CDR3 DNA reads TGTGCCAGCAGCGCCTCGCGCCTTCCCCGTTATGGCTACACCTTC.

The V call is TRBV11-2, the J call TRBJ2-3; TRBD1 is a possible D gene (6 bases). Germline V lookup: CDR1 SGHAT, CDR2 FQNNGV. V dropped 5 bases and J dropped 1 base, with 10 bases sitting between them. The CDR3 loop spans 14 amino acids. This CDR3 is CASSDRQGTDTQYF. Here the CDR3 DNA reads TGTGCCAGCAGCGACAGACAGGGCACAGATACGCAGTATTTT.

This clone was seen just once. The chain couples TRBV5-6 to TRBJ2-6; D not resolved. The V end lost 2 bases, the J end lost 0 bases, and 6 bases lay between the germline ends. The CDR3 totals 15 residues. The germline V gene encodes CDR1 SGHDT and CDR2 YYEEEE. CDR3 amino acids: CASSFMSSGANVLTF. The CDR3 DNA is TGTGCCAGCAGCTTTATGTCCTCTGGGGCCAACGTCCTGACTTTC.

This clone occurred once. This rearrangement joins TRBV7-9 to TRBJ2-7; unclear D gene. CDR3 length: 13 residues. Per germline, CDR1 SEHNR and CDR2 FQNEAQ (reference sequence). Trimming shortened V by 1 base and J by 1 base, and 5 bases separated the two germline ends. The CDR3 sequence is CASSLDLSYEQYF. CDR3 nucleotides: TGTGCCAGCAGCTTAGACTTATCCTACGAGCAGTACTTC.

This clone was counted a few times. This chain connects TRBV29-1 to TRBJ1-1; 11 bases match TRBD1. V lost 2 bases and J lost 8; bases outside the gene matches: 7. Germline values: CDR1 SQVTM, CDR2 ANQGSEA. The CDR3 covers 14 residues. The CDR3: CSVERDRGAGEAFF. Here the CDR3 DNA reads TGCAGCGTTGAACGGGACAGGGGGGCTGGGGAAGCTTTCTTT.

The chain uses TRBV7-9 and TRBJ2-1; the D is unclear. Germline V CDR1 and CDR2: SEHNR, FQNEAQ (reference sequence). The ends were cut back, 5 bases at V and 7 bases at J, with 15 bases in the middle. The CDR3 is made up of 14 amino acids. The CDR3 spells CASSGLNVGNEQFF. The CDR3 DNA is TGTGCCAGCAGCGGGCTTAACGTAGGTAATGAGCAGTTCTTC.

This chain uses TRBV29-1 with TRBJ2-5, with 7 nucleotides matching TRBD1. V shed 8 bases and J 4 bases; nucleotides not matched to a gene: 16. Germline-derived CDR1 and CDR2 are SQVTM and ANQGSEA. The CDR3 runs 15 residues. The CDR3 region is CSLKGGAVARETQYF. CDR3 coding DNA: TGCAGCCTAAAAGGGGGCGCGGTTGCACGAGAGACCCAGTACTTC.

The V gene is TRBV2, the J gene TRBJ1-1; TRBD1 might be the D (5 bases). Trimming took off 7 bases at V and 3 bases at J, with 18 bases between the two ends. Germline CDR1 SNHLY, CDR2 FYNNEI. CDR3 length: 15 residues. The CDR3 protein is CASTTGLWGDTEAFF. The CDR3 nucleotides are TGTGCCAGCACCACGGGACTCTGGGGGGACACTGAAGCTTTCTTT.

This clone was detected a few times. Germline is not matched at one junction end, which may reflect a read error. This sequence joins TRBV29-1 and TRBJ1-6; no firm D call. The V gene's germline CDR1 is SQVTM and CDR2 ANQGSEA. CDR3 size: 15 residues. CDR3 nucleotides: TGCAGCGTTAAAGACGGGAGCTCCTATAATTCACCCCTCCACTTT. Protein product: CSVKDGSSYNSPLHF.